Below, 6 T cell receptor beta chains from the same sample are listed, as sequenced in a study of T cell changes during pregnancy in multiple sclerosis. Assay: immunoSEQ multiplex PCR; the TCRdb copy retains only in-frame clones and omits some. The table has fewer than 85,000 clones, roughly 92% seen once. The sample in question was peripheral blood, obtained in the second trimester of pregnancy. The receptors derive from a female donor with multiple sclerosis, enrolled in a pregnancy study.

This chain joins TRBV5-4 and TRBJ2-1, with D hard to call. The CDR3 contains 13 residues. Looked up from germline, CDR1 is SGHNT and CDR2 is YYREEE (reference sequence). V lost 0 bases, J lost 6 bases, and 7 bases lay in between. In nucleotides, the CDR3 is TGTGCCAGCAGCTTGGGACTCCTCAATGAGCAGTTCTTC. Amino acids: CASSLGLLNEQFF.

The V call is TRBV19, the J call TRBJ1-2; no definite D call. Trimming stripped 5 bases from V and 5 bases from J, with 15 bases between. Germline V lookup: CDR1 LNHDA, CDR2 SQIVND (reference sequence). This CDR3 is built from 14 residues. This CDR3 is CASSPLGERYGYTF. The CDR3 DNA follows: TGTGCCAGTAGTCCCCTTGGGGAGAGGTATGGCTACACCTTC.

The chain employs TRBV6-6 and TRBJ1-2, with 7 nucleotides matching TRBD1. CDR1 and CDR2 from the germline V gene are MNHNY and SVGAGI (reference sequence). The CDR3 has 16 amino acids. V trimming: 3 bases; J trimming: 3 bases; junction bases outside the gene matches: 10. CDR3 DNA: TGTGCCAGCAGTTATTACGGCAGGGGGGAGGACTATGGCTACACCTTC. Translated: CASSYYGRGEDYGYTF.

The rearrangement joins TRBV7-8 to TRBJ2-4; possible D gene TRBD1, 5 bases. Germline-derived CDR1 and CDR2 are SGHVS and FQNEAQ. CDR3 length: 16 residues. Between the trimmed V and J ends, which lost 4 bases and 8 bases, there was a span of 21 bases. The CDR3 coding sequence is TGTGCCAGCAGCTCATTGTCGGACATTCCGGTAGACATTCAGTACTTC. Translated, it gives CASSSLSDIPVDIQYF.

The chain is built from TRBV5-4 and TRBJ2-4, with a weak D call TRBD2 (6 bases). Trimming removed 0 bases at V and 7 bases at J, with 11 bases between. Germline V lookup: CDR1 SGHNT, CDR2 YYREEE (reference sequence). This CDR3 contains 14 residues. The CDR3 coding sequence is TGTGCCAGCAGCTTGGGTGGAGGGGAGAACATTCAGTACTTC. This translates into CASSLGGGENIQYF.

V and J are TRBV6-5 and TRBJ2-2; 7 bases agree with TRBD1. The germline V gene encodes CDR1 MNHEY and CDR2 SVGAGI. J lost 6 bases, V lost 8 bases, and 6 bases had no gene match. CDR3 length: 13 residues. The CDR3 loop reads CASGGQKAGELFF. CDR3 nucleotides: TGTGCCAGCGGGGGACAGAAGGCCGGGGAGCTGTTTTTT.